The rows below give T cell receptor beta chains drawn from one sample of a study of blood T cell repertoires in COVID-19. The method was immunoSEQ multiplex PCR; TCRdb's version includes in-frame clones alone and lacks a portion of them. Among roughly 440,000 clones, around 89% were seen once, and the ten largest hold around 13%. Sequencing input: peripheral blood. The receptor source for this set is a woman between 50 and 59 years old with COVID-19, enrolled during active disease. CDR3s include the opening cysteine and the closing phenylalanine or tryptophan. A D gene is named only where the DNA matches it firmly. Size tells how often a clone was seen (once, few, many) or the class of an expanded clone, and some rows leave it out.

v_call	j_call	clone_size	d_call	cdr3_aa	cdr3_nt
TRBV10-3	TRBJ1-6	-	-	CAISEYASDSPLHF	TGTGCCATCAGTGAGTATGCGTCGGATTCACCCCTCCACTTT
TRBV19	TRBJ1-1	-	TRBD1	CASRKWSDRGGSEAFF	TGTGCCAGTAGGAAATGGAGCGACAGGGGAGGGTCGGAAGCTTTCTTT
TRBV5-4	TRBJ1-2	-	-	CASSLAGQDKVGGYGYTF	TGTGCCAGCAGCTTGGCGGGCCAGGACAAGGTGGGGGGCTATGGCTACACCTTC
TRBV30	TRBJ1-2	-	TRBD1	CAWTGTGNYGYTF	TGTGCCTGGACCGGGACAGGGAACTATGGCTACACCTTC
TRBV24-1	TRBJ1-2	-	TRBD1	CATSDRDRANYGYTF	TGTGCCACCAGTGATCGGGACAGGGCTAACTATGGCTACACCTTC
TRBV7-9	TRBJ2-1	-	TRBD1	CASSLEDRVLFF	TGTGCCAGCAGCTTAGAGGACAGGGTTTTGTTCTTC
TRBV19	TRBJ2-7	-	TRBD2	CASTGTTSYEQYF	TGTGCCAGTACCGGGACTACCTCCTACGAGCAGTACTTC
TRBV7-2	TRBJ1-2	once	TRBD1	CASSLYLRQGTYGYTF	TGTGCCAGCAGCTTATATCTTCGACAGGGAACCTATGGCTACACCTTC
TRBV2	TRBJ1-4	few	TRBD1	CASSPYVTGTGEKLFF	TGTGCCAGCAGTCCCTACGTGACCGGGACAGGCGAAAAACTGTTTTTT
TRBV3-1/TRBV3-2	TRBJ2-7	-	TRBD2	CASSRGREQYF	TGTGCCAGCAGCCGCGGGAGGGAGCAGTACTTC
TRBV7-9	TRBJ1-1	-	TRBD1	CASRWTGVNTEAFF	TGTGCCAGCAGATGGACAGGGGTGAACACTGAAGCTTTCTTT
TRBV9	TRBJ1-4	once	-	CASSRDFNEKLFF	TGTGCCAGCAGCCGGGACTTCAATGAAAAACTGTTTTTT
TRBV19	TRBJ2-4	-	-	CAPPPRGNIQYF	TGTGCCCCCCCTCCGCGGGGAAACATTCAGTACTTC
TRBV10-3	TRBJ2-1	-	TRBD1	CAIRSTGGPSYNEQFF	TGTGCCATCAGATCGACAGGGGGCCCTTCCTACAATGAGCAGTTCTTC
TRBV29-1	TRBJ2-7	once	-	CSVMRDSSYEQYF	TGCAGCGTTATGCGGGACAGTTCCTACGAGCAGTACTTC
TRBV6-4	TRBJ2-1	-	-	CASLLSQMRVSSYNEQFF	TGTGCCAGCCTGTTATCCCAAATGAGGGTAAGCTCCTACAATGAGCAGTTCTTC
TRBV9	TRBJ1-1	-	-	CASSQGYRDPGAFF	TGTGCCAGCAGCCAGGGGTACAGGGACCCGGGAGCTTTCTTT
TRBV30	TRBJ1-2	-	-	CAWSAPDRRIGNYGYTF	TGTGCCTGGAGTGCCCCGGACAGAAGAATTGGTAACTATGGCTACACCTTC
TRBV13	TRBJ2-3	-	-	CASSFLVTPGTSMADTQYF	TGTGCCAGCAGCTTTTTGGTGACTCCCGGGACTTCGATGGCAGATACGCAGTATTTT
TRBV2	TRBJ1-1	-	-	CASSQILNTEAFF	TGTGCCAGCAGTCAAATTTTGAACACTGAAGCTTTCTTT
TRBV7-9	TRBJ1-1	few	-	CASRSAVQTQNTEAFF	TGTGCCAGCAGATCCGCCGTTCAGACTCAGAACACTGAAGCTTTCTTT
TRBV5-6	TRBJ2-5	-	-	CASSSPTIQETQYF	TGTGCCAGCAGCTCCCCTACGATCCAAGAGACCCAGTACTTC
TRBV20-1	TRBJ2-3	-	-	CSASTASDNTDTQYF	TGCAGTGCTAGTACGGCTAGCGATAACACAGATACGCAGTATTTT
TRBV5-1	TRBJ1-1	-	TRBD1	CASSGRTGGSTEAFF	TGCGCCAGCAGCGGACGGACAGGGGGCTCGACTGAAGCTTTCTTT
TRBV7-9	TRBJ1-1	-	TRBD1	CASSLRGGYAEAFF	TGTGCCAGCAGCTTACGAGGGGGCTACGCTGAAGCTTTCTTT
TRBV4-1	TRBJ2-5	-	-	CASSQRTYQETQYF	TGCGCCAGCAGCCAACGGACTTACCAAGAGACCCAGTACTTC
TRBV6-1	TRBJ1-2	-	TRBD1	CASSDGAPGQLLYGYTF	TGTGCCAGCAGTGATGGGGCCCCGGGACAGTTACTCTATGGCTACACCTTC
TRBV19	TRBJ1-1	-	-	CASRRLIINTEAFF	TGTGCCAGTCGGAGGCTCATTATAAACACTGAAGCTTTCTTT
TRBV5-6	TRBJ1-3	-	TRBD1	CASSSTHRGLSGNTIYF	TGTGCCAGCAGCTCGACTCACAGGGGGCTGAGTGGAAACACCATATATTTT
TRBV29-1	TRBJ2-7	-	-	CSVDSGSGFVYEQYF	TGCAGCGTTGATTCAGGGTCTGGGTTCGTCTACGAGCAGTACTTC
TRBV5-5	TRBJ1-6	once	-	CASSLVGGYNSPLHF	TGTGCCAGCAGCTTGGTTGGAGGGTATAATTCACCCCTCCACTTT
TRBV19	TRBJ1-1	-	-	CASTSKVGGRANTEAFF	TGTGCCAGTACCTCGAAGGTCGGGGGGCGGGCGAACACTGAAGCTTTCTTT
TRBV6-5	TRBJ2-4	-	TRBD2	CASDLGGLAKNIQYF	TGTGCCAGCGATCTGGGGGGGTTAGCCAAAAACATTCAGTACTTC
TRBV2	TRBJ1-6	-	TRBD1	CASIPTGGPSPLHF	TGTGCCAGCATTCCGACAGGGGGCCCTTCACCCCTCCACTTT
TRBV10-3	TRBJ1-1	-	-	CAISETGVGTEAFF	TGTGCCATCAGTGAGACGGGGGTGGGCACTGAAGCTTTCTTT
TRBV9	TRBJ1-1	-	TRBD1	CASSTGQMNTEAFF	TGTGCCAGCAGCACGGGACAGATGAACACTGAAGCTTTCTTT
TRBV11-1	TRBJ1-1	-	-	CASSLDTSTEAFF	TGTGCCAGCAGCTTAGACACATCCACTGAAGCTTTCTTT
TRBV14	TRBJ1-2	-	-	CASSQGNRINYGYTF	TGTGCCAGCAGCCAGGGTAACAGGATAAACTATGGCTACACCTTC
TRBV3-1/TRBV3-2	TRBJ1-1	-	TRBD1	CASSQDEVRGSEAFF	TGTGCCAGCAGCCAAGATGAGGTCAGGGGGAGTGAAGCTTTCTTT
TRBV30	TRBJ1-6	few	-	CAWSVGSVSDSPLHF	TGTGCCTGGAGTGTGGGCTCCGTATCCGATTCACCCCTCCACTTT
TRBV7-3	TRBJ1-2	-	TRBD1	CASSVSDRGGSYTF	TGTGCCAGCAGCGTTTCCGACAGGGGAGGGAGTTACACCTTC
TRBV10-3	TRBJ2-5	-	-	CAISESGEEETQYF	TGTGCCATCAGTGAGTCCGGCGAGGAGGAGACCCAGTACTTC
TRBV7-9	TRBJ1-6	-	-	CASSPEPLGAPLHF	TGTGCCAGCAGCCCAGAACCTCTCGGGGCACCCCTCCACTTT
TRBV5-1	TRBJ1-5	-	-	CASRRDSNQPQHF	TGCGCCAGCCGGAGGGATAGCAATCAGCCCCAGCATTTT
TRBV27	TRBJ1-5	-	-	CASMGQGPDQPQHF	TGTGCCAGCATGGGTCAGGGGCCGGATCAGCCCCAGCATTTT
TRBV18	TRBJ2-7	-	-	CASSPPRTGSSYEQYF	TGTGCCAGCTCACCACCGCGTACAGGGAGCTCCTACGAGCAGTACTTC
TRBV7-9	TRBJ2-7	few	-	CASSLTDSREQYF	TGTGCCAGCAGTTTGACGGACAGTCGCGAGCAGTACTTC
TRBV10-3	TRBJ1-2	-	-	CAISVAGANYGYTF	TGTGCCATCAGTGTAGCGGGAGCTAACTATGGCTACACCTTC
TRBV27	TRBJ1-2	-	-	CASRTAGGTGYTF	TGTGCCAGCAGAACAGCGGGGGGAACTGGCTACACCTTC
TRBV19	TRBJ2-4	-	-	CASSPRPQGKNIQYF	TGTGCCAGTAGTCCCCGACCTCAGGGCAAAAACATTCAGTACTTC
TRBV2	TRBJ1-2	-	-	CASSEQQGYGYTF	TGTGCCAGCAGTGAACAACAGGGCTATGGCTACACCTTC
TRBV13	TRBJ2-2	-	TRBD2	CASSPRTSLGELFF	TGTGCCAGCAGCCCTCGGACTAGTCTGGGGGAGCTGTTTTTT
TRBV6-5	TRBJ1-2	-	TRBD1	CASSWGQFFPLYGYTF	TGTGCCAGCAGTTGGGGACAGTTCTTTCCCCTTTATGGCTACACCTTC
TRBV5-6	TRBJ1-4	-	-	CASSPGVEFNEKLFF	TGTGCCAGCAGCCCGGGAGTGGAGTTTAATGAAAAACTGTTTTTT
TRBV11-2	TRBJ1-3	-	-	CASSLVGLTSYSGNTIYF	TGTGCCAGCAGCTTAGTGGGGCTGACCTCTTACTCTGGAAACACCATATATTTT
TRBV19	TRBJ1-2	-	TRBD1	CASSIDPWTGPYGYTF	TGTGCCAGTAGTATAGATCCGTGGACAGGCCCCTATGGCTACACCTTC